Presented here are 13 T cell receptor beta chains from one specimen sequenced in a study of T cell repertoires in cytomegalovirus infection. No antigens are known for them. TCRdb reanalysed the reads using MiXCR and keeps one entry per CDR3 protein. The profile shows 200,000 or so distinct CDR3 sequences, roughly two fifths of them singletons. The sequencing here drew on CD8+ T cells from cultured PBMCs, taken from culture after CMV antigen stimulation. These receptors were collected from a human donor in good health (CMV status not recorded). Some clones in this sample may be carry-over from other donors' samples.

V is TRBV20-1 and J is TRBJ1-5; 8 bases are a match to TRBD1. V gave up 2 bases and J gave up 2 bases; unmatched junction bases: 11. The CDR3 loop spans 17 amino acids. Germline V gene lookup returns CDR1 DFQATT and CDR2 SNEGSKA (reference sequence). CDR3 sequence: CSARSWQGARGNQPQHF. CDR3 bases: TGCAGTGCTAGATCGTGGCAGGGGGCACGCGGCAATCAGCCCCAGCATTTT.

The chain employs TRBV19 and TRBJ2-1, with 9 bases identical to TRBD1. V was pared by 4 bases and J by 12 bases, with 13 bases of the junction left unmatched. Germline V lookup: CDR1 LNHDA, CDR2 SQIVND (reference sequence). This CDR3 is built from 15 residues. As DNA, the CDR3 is TGTGCCAGTAGTACGGGACAGGGCAGAAAGGTGACGCAGTTCTTC. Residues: CASSTGQGRKVTQFF. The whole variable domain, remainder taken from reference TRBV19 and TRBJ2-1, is DGGITQSPKYLFRKEGQNVTLSCEQNLNHDAMYWYRQDPGQGLRLIYYSQIVNDFQKGDIAEGYSVSREKKESFPLTVTSAQKNPTAFYLCASSTGQGRKVTQFFGPGTRLTVL.

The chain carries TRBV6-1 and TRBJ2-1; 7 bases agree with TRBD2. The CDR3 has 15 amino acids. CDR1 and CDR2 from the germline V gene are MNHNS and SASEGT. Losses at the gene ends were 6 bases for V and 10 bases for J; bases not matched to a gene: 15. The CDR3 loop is CASSQFSSGAIEQFF. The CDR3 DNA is TGTGCCAGCAGCCAGTTTTCCAGCGGGGCTATCGAGCAGTTCTTC.

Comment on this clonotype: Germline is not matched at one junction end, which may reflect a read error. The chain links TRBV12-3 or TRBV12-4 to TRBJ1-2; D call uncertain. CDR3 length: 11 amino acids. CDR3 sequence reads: CASSRIPGSNF. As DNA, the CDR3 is TGTGCCAGCAGTAGGATTCCGGGATCAAACTTC.

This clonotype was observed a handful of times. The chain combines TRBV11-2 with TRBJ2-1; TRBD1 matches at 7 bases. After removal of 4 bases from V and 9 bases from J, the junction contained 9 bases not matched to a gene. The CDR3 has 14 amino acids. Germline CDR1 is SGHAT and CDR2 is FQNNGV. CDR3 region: CASSSTGQWFEQFF. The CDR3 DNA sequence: TGTGCCAGCAGCTCAACGGGACAGTGGTTTGAGCAGTTCTTC.

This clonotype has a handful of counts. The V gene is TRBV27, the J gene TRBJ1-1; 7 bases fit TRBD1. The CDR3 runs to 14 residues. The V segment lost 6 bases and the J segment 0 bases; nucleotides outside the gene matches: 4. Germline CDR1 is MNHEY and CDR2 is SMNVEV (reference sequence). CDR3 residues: CASRIQGMNTEAFF. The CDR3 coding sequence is TGTGCCAGCAGGATACAGGGGATGAACACTGAAGCTTTCTTT.

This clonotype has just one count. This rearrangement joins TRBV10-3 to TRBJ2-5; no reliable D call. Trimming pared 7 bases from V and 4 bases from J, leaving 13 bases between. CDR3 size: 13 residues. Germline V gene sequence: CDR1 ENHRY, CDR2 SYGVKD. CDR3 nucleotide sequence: TGTGCCATCAAAGGCCCTTCCCCAGAGACCCAGTACTTC. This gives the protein CAIKGPSPETQYF.

The CDR3 spells CASSLVAASSGNTIYF. DNA for the CDR3: TGTGCCAGCAGCTTAGTAGCCGCTAGCTCTGGAAACACCATATATTTT. The chain has TRBV7-9 and TRBJ1-3; D ambiguous. The CDR3 covers 16 residues. Per the germline V gene, CDR1 is SEHNR and CDR2 is FQNEAQ (reference sequence). Deletions cut 1 base from V and 0 bases from J, with 10 bases between.

The CDR3 nucleotides read TGCGCCAGCAGCCAAGGCGGAGAACTAGCGGGGCGAGAGCAGTTCTTC. Translated: CASSQGGELAGREQFF. V is TRBV4-1 and J is TRBJ2-1; 10 bases match TRBD2. The germline V gene has CDR1 MGHRA and CDR2 YSYEKL. This CDR3 has 16 residues. Trimming cost V 1 base and J 10 bases; bases outside gene matches: 10.

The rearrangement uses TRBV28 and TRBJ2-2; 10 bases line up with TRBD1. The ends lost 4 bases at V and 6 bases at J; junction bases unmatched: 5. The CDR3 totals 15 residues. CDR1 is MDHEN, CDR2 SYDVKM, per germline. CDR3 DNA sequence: TGTGCCAGCAGTTCCGGGACAGGGGAGGCCGGGGAGCTGTTTTTT. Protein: CASSSGTGEAGELFF.

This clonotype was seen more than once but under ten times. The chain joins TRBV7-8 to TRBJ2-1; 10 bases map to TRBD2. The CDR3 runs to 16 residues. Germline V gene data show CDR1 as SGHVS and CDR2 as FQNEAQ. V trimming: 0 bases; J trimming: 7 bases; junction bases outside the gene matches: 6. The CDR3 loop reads CASSLAPSGSNNEQFF. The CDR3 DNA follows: TGTGCCAGCAGCTTAGCTCCTAGCGGGAGTAATAATGAGCAGTTCTTC.

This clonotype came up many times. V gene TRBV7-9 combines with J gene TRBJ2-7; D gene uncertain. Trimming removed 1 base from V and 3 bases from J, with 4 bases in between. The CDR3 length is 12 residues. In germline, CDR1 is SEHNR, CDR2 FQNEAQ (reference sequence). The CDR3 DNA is TGTGCCAGCAGCTTAGTCGGCTACGAGCAGTACTTC. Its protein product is CASSLVGYEQYF.

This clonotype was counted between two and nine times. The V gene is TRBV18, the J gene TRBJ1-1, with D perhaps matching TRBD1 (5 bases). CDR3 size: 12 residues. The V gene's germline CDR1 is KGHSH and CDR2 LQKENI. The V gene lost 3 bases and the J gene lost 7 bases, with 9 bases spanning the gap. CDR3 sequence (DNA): TGTGCCAGCTCACCTGGGACTGGTGAAGCTTTCTTT. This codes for CASSPGTGEAFF.